One TCR beta chain is described in this entry. The antigen remains unidentified. Using immunoSEQ multiplex PCR, the repertoire was profiled, and TCRdb retains in-frame clones only, with some absent. The sample lists some 2,000,000 clones, 85% to 95% seen once, with around 0.13% in the top ten. The sample belongs to a study of shared clonotypes between healthy human individuals. Study findings and constraints: What rarefaction showed was incomplete sorted-subset sequencing despite large depth.

Donation came from healthy HIV-negative adults that had no recent acute infections or vaccinations. J gave up 5 bases and V 3 bases, and 5 bases lay outside the gene matches. The CDR3 spans 14 residues. Looked up from germline, CDR1 is SGHTA and CDR2 is FQGNSA. The rearrangement joins TRBV7-2 to TRBJ2-5; TRBD2 matches at 8 bases. Sequenced: naive CD4+ T cells sorted from blood. Stated subset: CD45RA+ positively selected. This receptor was obtained from a man between 18 and 35 years old in good health. CDR3 in DNA: TGTGCCAGCAGCTTTAGAGCGGGAGTTGAGACCCAGTACTTC. It encodes CASSFRAGVETQYF.